A single sample is the source of the 21 T cell receptor beta chains below, sequenced in a study of spatial heterogeneity in lung cancer. The time point is: sample taken at primary tumor resection. TCRdb reprocessed the 5' RACE reads via MiXCR and lists one record per CDR3 protein. This table has over 50,000 distinct CDR3 sequences, around 6% appearing once. The material was PBMCs, obtained at surgery. The origin of the receptors is a female donor with early-stage non-small cell lung cancer.

The J gene is TRBJ2-7, the V gene TRBV6-5; the D is unclear. Looked up from germline, CDR1 is MNHEY and CDR2 is SVGAGI. V shed 6 bases and J shed 9 bases, with 9 bases lying between them. The CDR3 runs to 10 residues. The CDR3 DNA follows: TGTGCCAGCAGGCCGGAGCGGCAGTACGTC. Translating it yields CASRPERQYV.

This clonotype was seen repeatedly, ten times or more. The J gene is TRBJ2-2, the V gene TRBV20-1, with D tentatively TRBD1 (5 bases). CDR3 size: 14 residues. Deletions cut 6 bases from V and 5 bases from J, with 16 bases between. Germline V gene sequence: CDR1 DFQATT, CDR2 SNEGSKA (reference sequence). The DNA of the CDR3 is TGCAGTGCCAGAACCGCTCCAGGGACCGGGGAGCTGTTTTTT. Translated, it gives CSARTAPGTGELFF.

This rearrangement joins TRBV11-2 to TRBJ2-3; D not certain. This CDR3 region has 14 residues. Germline CDR1 SGHAT, CDR2 FQNNGV. V was trimmed by 5 bases and J by 2 bases, leaving 11 bases between them. The CDR3 DNA is TGTGCCAGCAGCCCCGGACGGGTCACAGATACGCAGTATTTT. Residues: CASSPGRVTDTQYF.

This clonotype was observed many times. The genes are TRBV20-1 and TRBJ1-1; possible D gene TRBD1, 6 bases. V was cut by 5 bases and J by 0 bases, with 13 bases left in between. CDR3 length equals 14 residues. CDR1 DFQATT and CDR2 SNEGSKA come from the germline V gene (reference sequence). This chain's CDR3 is CSAARGPMNTEAFF. The CDR3 nucleotides are TGCAGTGCTGCCAGGGGCCCAATGAACACTGAAGCTTTCTTT.

In this sample, this clonotype turned up a few times. The rearrangement uses TRBV30 and TRBJ1-5; D might be TRBD1 (5 bases). The V gene lost 0 bases and the J gene lost 9 bases, with 18 bases spanning the gap. The germline gives CDR1 GTSNPN, CDR2 SVGIG (reference sequence). This CDR3 is 15 amino acids long. The CDR3 DNA follows: TGTGCCTGGAGTGTACGGGGCGGAGGGTATCGGCCCCAGCATTTT. It encodes CAWSVRGGGYRPQHF.

This clonotype was recorded a few times. This chain joins TRBV5-4 and TRBJ1-2; D unclear. V lost 0 bases to trimming and J lost 1 base, with 10 bases between them. The CDR3 sequence is 15 residues long. Germline lookup yields CDR1 SGHNT and CDR2 YYREEE (reference sequence). The CDR3 DNA follows: TGTGCCAGCAGCTTGGATTTAGAAAGTAACTATGGCTACACCTTC. It is translated as CASSLDLESNYGYTF.

This clonotype was recorded at least ten times. The genes are TRBV5-1 and TRBJ2-5, with 8 nucleotides matching TRBD1. Looked up from germline, CDR1 is SGHRS and CDR2 is YFSETQ. V shed 4 bases, J shed 1 base, and the junction held 3 bases outside the gene matches. The CDR3 has 14 residues. CDR3 residues: CASSVGQGQETQYF. The CDR3 DNA reads as TGCGCCAGCAGCGTCGGACAGGGCCAAGAGACCCAGTACTTC.

This chain joins TRBV12-3 or TRBV12-4 and TRBJ1-2; D is uncertain. The CDR3 is 14 residues long. Deletions cut 3 bases from V and 3 bases from J, with 11 bases between. CDR3 in amino acids: CASSFRGLDYGYTF. In nucleotides, the CDR3 is TGTGCCAGCAGTTTCCGGGGATTGGACTATGGCTACACCTTC.

The chain joins TRBV7-3 to TRBJ1-2; D not resolved. This CDR3 has 13 residues. Germline V gene lookup returns CDR1 SGHTA and CDR2 FQGTGA. V lost 4 bases to trimming and J lost 8 bases, with 14 bases between them. CDR3 loop: CASSSPGNEGYTF. CDR3 bases: TGTGCCAGCAGCTCCCCCGGAAACGAGGGCTACACCTTC.

The sample holds many counts of this clonotype. The chain recombines TRBV5-1 with TRBJ2-3, with no clear D. V was pared by 0 bases and J by 6 bases, with 14 bases between. CDR1 is SGHRS and CDR2 is YFSETQ in the germline V gene. This CDR3 is 15 amino acids long. The CDR3 sequence is CASSLELAKVDTQYF. The CDR3 coding sequence is TGCGCCAGCAGCTTGGAACTCGCGAAGGTGGATACGCAGTATTTT.

This clonotype was observed many times. The rearrangement joins TRBV30 to TRBJ2-3; 8 positions agree with TRBD1. In germline, CDR1 is GTSNPN, CDR2 SVGIG (reference sequence). This CDR3 comprises 14 residues. V lost 5 bases, J lost 0 bases, and 4 bases stayed unmatched. For the CDR3, the DNA is TGTGCCTGGGACAGGGGCGATAGCACAGATACGCAGTATTTT. Its protein is CAWDRGDSTDTQYF. Together with reference TRBV30 and TRBJ2-3, the CDR3 gives the full variable domain: SQTIHQWPATLVQPVGSPLSLECTVEGTSNPNLYWYRQAAGRGLQLLFYSVGIGQISSEVPQNLSASRPQDRQFILSSKKLLLSDSGFYLCAWDRGDSTDTQYFGPGTRLTVL.

The chain employs TRBV18 and TRBJ1-5; D is perhaps TRBD1 (5 bases). The CDR3 is 15 amino acids. The V and J ends lost 3 bases and 4 bases respectively, with 13 bases between them. The germline V gene encodes CDR1 KGHSH and CDR2 LQKENI. The CDR3 sequence: CASSPGGGRNQPQHF. The CDR3 DNA reads TGTGCCAGCTCACCGGGGGGTGGGCGGAATCAGCCCCAGCATTTT.

This chain connects TRBV28 to TRBJ2-7, with D perhaps given as TRBD1 or TRBD2 (5 bases each). The CDR3 is 13 residues long. V lost 6 bases and J lost 7, with 16 bases in between. Germline assignment: CDR1 MDHEN and CDR2 SYDVKM. DNA for the CDR3: TGTGCCAGCAGCACCGCCGGGGCGCGGGAGCAGTACTTC. It specifies CASSTAGAREQYF.

This clonotype was counted at least ten times. The chain joins TRBV29-1 to TRBJ1-2; D might be TRBD1 (6 bases). The germline V and J ends were trimmed by 8 bases and 5 bases, with 12 bases remaining between them. The CDR3 has 11 amino acids. Germline V CDR1 and CDR2: SQVTM, ANQGSEA. CDR3 coding DNA: TGCAGCTCTTGGGGGGCTTATGGCTACACCTTC. This gives the protein CSSWGAYGYTF.

The CDR3 DNA is TGTGCCAGCAGCTTGGGGACAGGGGGCATCTACGAGCAGTACGTC. Its translation is CASSLGTGGIYEQYV. V gene TRBV5-5 combines with J gene TRBJ2-7, with TRBD1 identical over 11 bases. This CDR3 spans 15 amino acids. The germline V gene encodes CDR1 SGHKS and CDR2 YYEKEE (reference sequence). The junction had 2 bases not matched to a gene; V was cut back by 0 bases and J by 3 bases.

This clonotype was counted many times. The chain uses TRBV20-1 and TRBJ2-5; maybe TRBD2 (6 bases). Germline-derived CDR1 and CDR2 are DFQATT and SNEGSKA (reference sequence). V gave up 7 bases and J gave up 7 bases, with 19 bases separating them. This CDR3 spans 13 amino acids. CDR3 in amino acids: CSVAASSLGTQYF. The CDR3 bases are TGCAGTGTAGCGGCTAGCAGTCTGGGGACCCAGTACTTC.

This clonotype was observed many times. This rearrangement joins TRBV20-1 to TRBJ1-3, with D hard to call. The CDR3 extends over 12 amino acids. Germline CDR1 and CDR2: DFQATT and SNEGSKA (reference sequence). V lost 6 bases and J lost 1, with 7 bases in between. The DNA for the CDR3 is TGCAGTGCCCGCGGTTCTGGAAACACCATATATTTT. Amino acid sequence: CSARGSGNTIYF.

This clonotype was observed a handful of times. The chain joins TRBV9 to TRBJ2-7, with D perhaps matching TRBD1 (5 bases). The germline V gene encodes CDR1 SGDLS and CDR2 YYNGEE. This CDR3 spans 14 amino acids. V shed 4 bases and J shed 2 bases, with 13 bases lying between them. The CDR3 protein is CASSPPTATYEQYF. Here the CDR3 DNA reads TGTGCCAGCAGCCCCCCGACAGCAACCTACGAGCAGTACTTC.

Here the CDR3 reads CASSLVRALRGELFF. DNA of the CDR3: TGTGCCAGCAGCTTAGTTCGGGCGCTTCGCGGGGAGCTGTTTTTT. The chain couples TRBV11-2 to TRBJ2-2; no clear D gene. Germline V CDR1 and CDR2: SGHAT, FQNNGV. The CDR3 extends over 15 amino acids. The V end was cut by 1 base, the J end by 7 bases, with 13 bases between.

This clonotype turned up a few times. The chain uses TRBV6-5 and TRBJ2-5; D gene uncertain. V lost 6 bases and J lost 0, with 5 bases in between. The germline V gene encodes CDR1 MNHEY and CDR2 SVGAGI. The CDR3 extends over 12 amino acids. The CDR3 loop is CASRRYQETQYF. CDR3 nucleotides: TGTGCCAGCAGAAGGTACCAAGAGACCCAGTACTTC.

The sample holds many counts of this clonotype. The chain uses TRBV3-1 and TRBJ2-1; unclear D gene. This CDR3 spans 16 amino acids. V was pared by 6 bases and J by 0 bases, with 15 bases between. Germline lookup yields CDR1 LGHDT and CDR2 YNNKEL (reference sequence). The CDR3 coding sequence is TGTGCCAGCAGGGAAAGTTCAGGCATCTCCTACAATGAGCAGTTCTTC. Encoded protein: CASRESSGISYNEQFF.